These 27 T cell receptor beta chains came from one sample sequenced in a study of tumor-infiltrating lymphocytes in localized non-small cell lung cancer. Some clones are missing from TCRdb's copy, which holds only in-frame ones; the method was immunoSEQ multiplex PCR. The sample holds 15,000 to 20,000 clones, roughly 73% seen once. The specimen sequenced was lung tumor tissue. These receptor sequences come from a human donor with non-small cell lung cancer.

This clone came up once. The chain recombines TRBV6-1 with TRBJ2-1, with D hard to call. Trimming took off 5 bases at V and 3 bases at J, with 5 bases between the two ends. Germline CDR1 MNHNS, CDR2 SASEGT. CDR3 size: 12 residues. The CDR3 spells CASSPLYNEQFF. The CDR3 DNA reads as TGTGCCAGCAGTCCTCTCTACAATGAGCAGTTCTTC.

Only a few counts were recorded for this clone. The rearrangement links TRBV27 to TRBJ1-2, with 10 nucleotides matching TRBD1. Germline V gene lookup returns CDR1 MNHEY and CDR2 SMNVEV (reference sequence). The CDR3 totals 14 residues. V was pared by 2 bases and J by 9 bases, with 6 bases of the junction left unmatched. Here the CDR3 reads CASSLKDRGFSYTF. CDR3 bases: TGTGCCAGCAGTTTAAAGGACAGGGGGTTTAGCTACACCTTC.

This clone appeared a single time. The CDR3 bases are TGCGCCAGCAGCTTGGACTTGGTCAGGGGTGAAAAACTGTTTTTT. Protein product: CASSLDLVRGEKLFF. J is TRBJ1-4 and V is TRBV5-1; possible D gene TRBD1, 6 bases. Germline CDR1 is SGHRS and CDR2 is YFSETQ. The CDR3 runs to 15 residues. V dropped 0 bases and J dropped 7 bases, with 13 bases sitting between them.

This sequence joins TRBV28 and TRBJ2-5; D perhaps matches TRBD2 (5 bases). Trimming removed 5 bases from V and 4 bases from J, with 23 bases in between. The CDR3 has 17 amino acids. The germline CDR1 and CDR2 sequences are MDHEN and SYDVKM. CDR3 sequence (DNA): TGTGCCAGCAGTCCCCCGACTCCGCGGGCGGTGGGAGAGACCCAGTACTTC. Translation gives CASSPPTPRAVGETQYF.

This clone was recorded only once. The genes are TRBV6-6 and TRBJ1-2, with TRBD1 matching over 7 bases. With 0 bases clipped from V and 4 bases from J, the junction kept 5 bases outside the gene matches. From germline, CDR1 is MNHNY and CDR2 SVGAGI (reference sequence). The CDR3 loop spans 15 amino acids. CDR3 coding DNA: TGTGCCAGCAGTTACTCGGCCAGGGGGATCTATGGCTACACCTTC. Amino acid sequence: CASSYSARGIYGYTF.

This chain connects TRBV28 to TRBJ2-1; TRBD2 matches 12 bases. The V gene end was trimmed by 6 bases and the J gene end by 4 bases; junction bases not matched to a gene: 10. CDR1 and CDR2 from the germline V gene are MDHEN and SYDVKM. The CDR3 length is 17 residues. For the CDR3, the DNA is TGTGCCAGCAGCCTAATTGCCGGGACTAGCGGGTACAATGAGCAGTTCTTC. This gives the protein CASSLIAGTSGYNEQFF.

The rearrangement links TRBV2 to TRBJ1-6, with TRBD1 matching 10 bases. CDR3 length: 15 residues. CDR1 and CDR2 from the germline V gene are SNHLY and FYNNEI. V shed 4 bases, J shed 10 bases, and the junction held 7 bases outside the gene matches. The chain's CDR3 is CASSATGTGESPLHF. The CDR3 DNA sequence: TGTGCCAGCAGTGCTACCGGGACAGGGGAATCACCCCTCCACTTT.

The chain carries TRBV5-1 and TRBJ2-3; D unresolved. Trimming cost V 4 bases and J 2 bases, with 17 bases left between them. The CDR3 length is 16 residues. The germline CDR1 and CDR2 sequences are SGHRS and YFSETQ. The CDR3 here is CASSQSLSPATDTQYF. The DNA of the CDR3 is TGCGCCAGCAGCCAGAGTTTATCACCGGCCACAGATACGCAGTATTTT.

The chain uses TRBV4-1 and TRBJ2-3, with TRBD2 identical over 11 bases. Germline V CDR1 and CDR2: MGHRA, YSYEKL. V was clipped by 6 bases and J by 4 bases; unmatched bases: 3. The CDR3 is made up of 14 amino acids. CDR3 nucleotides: TGCGCCAGCAGGGCGGGACTAGCGGCAGATACGCAGTATTTT. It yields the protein CASRAGLAADTQYF.

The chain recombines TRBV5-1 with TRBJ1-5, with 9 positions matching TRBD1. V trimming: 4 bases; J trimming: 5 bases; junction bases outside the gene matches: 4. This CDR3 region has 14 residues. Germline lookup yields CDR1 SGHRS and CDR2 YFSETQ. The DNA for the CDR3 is TGCGCCAGCAGCCGGACAGGGGTGGATCAGCCCCAGCATTTT. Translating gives CASSRTGVDQPQHF. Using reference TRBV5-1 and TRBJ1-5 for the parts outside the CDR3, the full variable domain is KAGVTQTPRYLIKTRGQQVTLSCSPISGHRSVSWYQQTPGQGLQFLFEYFSETQRNKGNFPGRFSGRQFSNSRSEMNVSTLELGDSALYLCASSRTGVDQPQHFGDGTRLSIL.

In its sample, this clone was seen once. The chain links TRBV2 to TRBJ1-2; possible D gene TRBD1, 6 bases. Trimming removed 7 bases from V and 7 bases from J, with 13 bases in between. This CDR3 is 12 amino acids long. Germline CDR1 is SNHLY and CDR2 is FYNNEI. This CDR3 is CASNNRVRGYTF. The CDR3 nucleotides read TGTGCCAGCAACAACAGGGTTCGTGGCTACACCTTC.

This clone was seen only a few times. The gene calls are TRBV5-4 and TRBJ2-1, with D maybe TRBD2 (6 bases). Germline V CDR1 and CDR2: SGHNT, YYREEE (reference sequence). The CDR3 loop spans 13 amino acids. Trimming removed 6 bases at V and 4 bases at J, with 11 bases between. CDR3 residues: CASIGEAYNEQFF. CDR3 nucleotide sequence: TGTGCCAGCATCGGGGAGGCTTACAATGAGCAGTTCTTC.

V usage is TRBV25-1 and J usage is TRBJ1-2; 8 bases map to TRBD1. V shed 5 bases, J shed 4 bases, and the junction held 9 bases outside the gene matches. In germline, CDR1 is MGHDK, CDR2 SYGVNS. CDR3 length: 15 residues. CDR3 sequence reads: CASSQGAGGGYGYTF. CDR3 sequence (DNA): TGTGCCAGCAGTCAAGGGGCAGGGGGCGGCTATGGCTACACCTTC.

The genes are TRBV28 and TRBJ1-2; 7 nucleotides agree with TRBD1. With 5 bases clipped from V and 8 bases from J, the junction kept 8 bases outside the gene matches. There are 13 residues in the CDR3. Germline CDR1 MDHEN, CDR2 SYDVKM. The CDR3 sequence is CASSATGERGYTF. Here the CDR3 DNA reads TGTGCCAGCAGTGCAACAGGGGAAAGAGGCTACACCTTC.

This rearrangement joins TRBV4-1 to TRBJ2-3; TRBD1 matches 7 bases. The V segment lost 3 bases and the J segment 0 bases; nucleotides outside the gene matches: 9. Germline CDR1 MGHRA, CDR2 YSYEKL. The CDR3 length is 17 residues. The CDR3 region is CASSQNRQGPSTDTQYF. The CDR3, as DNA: TGCGCCAGCAGCCAGAACCGACAGGGCCCTAGCACAGATACGCAGTATTTT.

CDR3 DNA: TGCGCCAGCAGCCAAATTGCCGGCTTGGGGGTAATATACAATGAGCAGTTCTTC. Translation gives CASSQIAGLGVIYNEQFF. This rearrangement joins TRBV4-1 to TRBJ2-1; either TRBD1 or TRBD2 may supply D (5 bases each). Trimming shortened V by 2 bases and J by 4 bases, and 21 bases separated the two germline ends. In germline, CDR1 is MGHRA, CDR2 YSYEKL. This CDR3 has 18 amino acids.

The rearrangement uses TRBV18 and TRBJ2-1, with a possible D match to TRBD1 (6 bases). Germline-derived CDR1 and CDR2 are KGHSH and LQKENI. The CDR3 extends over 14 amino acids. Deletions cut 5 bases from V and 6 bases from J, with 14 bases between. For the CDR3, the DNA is TGTGCCAGCTCATCGCGCGACAGGAGCAATGAGCAGTTCTTC. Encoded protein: CASSSRDRSNEQFF.

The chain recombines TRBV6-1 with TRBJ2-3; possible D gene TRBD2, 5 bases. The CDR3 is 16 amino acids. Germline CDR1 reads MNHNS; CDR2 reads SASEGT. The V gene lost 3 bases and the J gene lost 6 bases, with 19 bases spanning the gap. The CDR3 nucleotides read TGTGCCAGCAGTGAGTCCTTATCGGGATCATTCGATACGCAGTATTTT. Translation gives CASSESLSGSFDTQYF.

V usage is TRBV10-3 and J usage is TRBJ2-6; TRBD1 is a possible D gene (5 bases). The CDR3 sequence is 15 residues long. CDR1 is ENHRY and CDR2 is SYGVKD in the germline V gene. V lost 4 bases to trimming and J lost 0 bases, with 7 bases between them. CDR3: CAISGQSSGANVLTF. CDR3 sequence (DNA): TGTGCCATCAGTGGACAGTCCTCTGGGGCCAACGTCCTGACTTTC.

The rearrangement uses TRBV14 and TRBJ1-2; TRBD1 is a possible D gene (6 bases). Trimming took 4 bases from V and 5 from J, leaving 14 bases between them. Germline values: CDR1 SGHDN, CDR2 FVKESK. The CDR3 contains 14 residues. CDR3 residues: CASSPSLGGYGYTF. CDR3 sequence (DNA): TGTGCCAGCAGCCCGTCGCTAGGGGGATATGGCTACACCTTC.

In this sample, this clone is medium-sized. This CDR3 is CASSLASHNQPQHF. The DNA of the CDR3 is TGTGCCAGCAGCTTGGCGAGTCACAATCAGCCCCAGCATTTT. The rearrangement joins TRBV5-6 to TRBJ1-5; no definite D call. Trimming pared 0 bases from V and 3 bases from J, leaving 7 bases between. The V gene's germline CDR1 is SGHDT and CDR2 YYEEEE. This CDR3 is 14 amino acids long.

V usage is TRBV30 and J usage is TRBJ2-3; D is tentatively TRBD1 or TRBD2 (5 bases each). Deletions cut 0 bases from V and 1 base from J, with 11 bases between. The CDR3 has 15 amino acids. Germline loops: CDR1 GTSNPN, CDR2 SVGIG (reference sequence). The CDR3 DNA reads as TGTGCCTGGAGTGTGGGGCTAGCTCGCACAGATACGCAGTATTTT. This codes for CAWSVGLARTDTQYF.

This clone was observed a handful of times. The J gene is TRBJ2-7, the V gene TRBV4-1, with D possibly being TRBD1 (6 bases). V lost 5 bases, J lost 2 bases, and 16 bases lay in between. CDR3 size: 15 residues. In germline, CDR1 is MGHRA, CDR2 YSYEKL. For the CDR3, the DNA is TGCGCCAGCAGCGTCTCGGGACAACCAACCTACGAGCAGTACTTC. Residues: CASSVSGQPTYEQYF.

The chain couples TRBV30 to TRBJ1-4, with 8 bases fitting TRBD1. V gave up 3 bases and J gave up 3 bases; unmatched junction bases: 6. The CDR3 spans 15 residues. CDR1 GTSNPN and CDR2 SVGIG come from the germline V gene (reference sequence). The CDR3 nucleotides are TGTGCCTGGAGCGGGACAGGACTATCTAATGAAAAACTGTTTTTT. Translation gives CAWSGTGLSNEKLFF.

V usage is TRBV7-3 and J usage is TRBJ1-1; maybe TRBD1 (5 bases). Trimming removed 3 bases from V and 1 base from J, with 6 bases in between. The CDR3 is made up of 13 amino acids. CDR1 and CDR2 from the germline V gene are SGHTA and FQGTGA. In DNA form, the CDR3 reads TGTGCCAGCAGCTTTGGGGGGAACACTGAAGCTTTCTTT. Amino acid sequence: CASSFGGNTEAFF. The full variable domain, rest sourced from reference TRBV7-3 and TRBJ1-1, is GAGVSQTPSNKVTEKGKYVELRCDPISGHTALYWYRQSLGQGPEFLIYFQGTGAADDSGLPNDRFFAVRPEGSVSTLKIQRTERGDSAVYLCASSFGGNTEAFFGQGTRLTVV.

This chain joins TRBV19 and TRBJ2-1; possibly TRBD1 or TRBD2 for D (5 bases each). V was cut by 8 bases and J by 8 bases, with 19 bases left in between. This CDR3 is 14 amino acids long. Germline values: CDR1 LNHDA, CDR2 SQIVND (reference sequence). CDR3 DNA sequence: TGTGCCAGTCACCGGGATAGGGGTTACCATGAGCAGTTCTTC. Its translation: CASHRDRGYHEQFF.

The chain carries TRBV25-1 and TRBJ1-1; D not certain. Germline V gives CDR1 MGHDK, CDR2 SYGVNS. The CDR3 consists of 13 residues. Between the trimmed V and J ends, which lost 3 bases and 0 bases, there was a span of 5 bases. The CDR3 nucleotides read TGTGCCAGCAGTGAGACGGTGAACACTGAAGCTTTCTTT. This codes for CASSETVNTEAFF. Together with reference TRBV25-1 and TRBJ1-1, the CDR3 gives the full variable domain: EADIYQTPRYLVIGTGKKITLECSQTMGHDKMYWYQQDPGMELHLIHYSYGVNSTEKGDLSSESTVSRIRTEHFPLTLESARPSHTSQYLCASSETVNTEAFFGQGTRLTVV.